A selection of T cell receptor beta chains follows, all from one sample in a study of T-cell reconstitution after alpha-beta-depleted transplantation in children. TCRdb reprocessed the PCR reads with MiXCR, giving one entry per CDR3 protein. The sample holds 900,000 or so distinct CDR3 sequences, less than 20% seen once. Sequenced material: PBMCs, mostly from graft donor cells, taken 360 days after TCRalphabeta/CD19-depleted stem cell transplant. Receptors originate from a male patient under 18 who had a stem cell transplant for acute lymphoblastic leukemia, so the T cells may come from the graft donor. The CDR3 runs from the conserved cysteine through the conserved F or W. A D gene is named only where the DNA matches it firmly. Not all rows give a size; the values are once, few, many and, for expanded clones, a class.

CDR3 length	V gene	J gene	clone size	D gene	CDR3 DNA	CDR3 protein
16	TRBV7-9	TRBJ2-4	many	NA	TGTGCCAGCAGCTCGACGACGGTACTAGCCAAAAACATTCAGTACTTC	CASSSTTVLAKNIQYF
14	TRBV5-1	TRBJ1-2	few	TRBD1	TGCGCCAGCAGCGCGCAGGGACAGCCAATGGGCTACACCTTC	CASSAQGQPMGYTF
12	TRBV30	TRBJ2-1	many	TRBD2	TGTGCCAGAGACCCTAGCGGGGGTGAGCAGTTCTTC	CARDPSGGEQFF
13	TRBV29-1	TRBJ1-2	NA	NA	TGCAGCGCAAGTTCTGGCCGGAGCTATGGCTACACCTTC	CSASSGRSYGYTF
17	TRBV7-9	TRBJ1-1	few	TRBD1	TGTGCCAGCAGCTTAACCATCGACAGGGGAATGAACACTGAAGCTTTCTTT	CASSLTIDRGMNTEAFF
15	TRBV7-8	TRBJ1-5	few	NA	TGTGCCAGCAGCCCCTGGGGCGGTAGCAATCAGCCCCAGCATTTT	CASSPWGGSNQPQHF
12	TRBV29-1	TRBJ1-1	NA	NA	TGCAGCGTGATCAGGTTAAGCACTGAAGCTTTCTTT	CSVIRLSTEAFF
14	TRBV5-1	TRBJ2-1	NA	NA	TGCGCCAGCAGCTTGCTACAGAGGAACAATGAGCAGTTCTTC	CASSLLQRNNEQFF
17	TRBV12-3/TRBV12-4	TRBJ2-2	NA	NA	TGTGCCAGCAGTTTTTTCAGGGCAGGGCAGACCACCGGGGAGCTGTTTTTT	CASSFFRAGQTTGELFF
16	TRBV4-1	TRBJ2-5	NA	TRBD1	TGCGCCAGCAGCCCTATCCGCGGGACAGGGGGAAAGACCCAGTACTTC	CASSPIRGTGGKTQYF
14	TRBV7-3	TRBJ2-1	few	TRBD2	TGTGCCAGCAGCTTAACTGGTAGCGGGAGCCAGCAGTTCTTC	CASSLTGSGSQQFF
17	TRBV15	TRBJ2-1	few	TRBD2	TGTGCCACCAGCGCCCCCCCGGGGACTAGCCGCGACAATGAGCAGTTCTTC	CATSAPPGTSRDNEQFF
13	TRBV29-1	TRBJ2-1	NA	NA	TGCAGCGGGGGAGGGACACAGTACAATGAGCAGTTCTTC	CSGGGTQYNEQFF
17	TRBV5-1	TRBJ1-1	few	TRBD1	TGCGCCAGCAGAGGGGGCAGGTCTGAAAACAGGAACACTGAAGCTTTCTTT	CASRGGRSENRNTEAFF
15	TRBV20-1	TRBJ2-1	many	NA	TGCAGTGCTAGAAAAGCCCTAGGCGGGGTCAATGAGCAGTTCTTC	CSARKALGGVNEQFF
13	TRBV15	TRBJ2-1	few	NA	TGTGCCACCAGCAGCTACTCTAGCAATGAGCAGTTCTTC	CATSSYSSNEQFF
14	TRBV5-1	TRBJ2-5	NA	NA	TGCGCCAGCAGCGGGCAGGGGAACCAAGAGACCCAGTACTTC	CASSGQGNQETQYF
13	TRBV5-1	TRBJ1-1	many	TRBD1	TGCGCCAGCAGCTCCTCTTACAGGGGGCGAGCTTTCTTT	CASSSSYRGRAFF
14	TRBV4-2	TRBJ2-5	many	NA	TGTGCCAGCAGCCAAAGGGGACTGAAAGAGACCCAGTACTTC	CASSQRGLKETQYF
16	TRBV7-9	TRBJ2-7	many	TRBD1	TGTGCCAGCAGCAGCGGACAGGGAGGTATCAGCTACGAGCAGTACTTC	CASSSGQGGISYEQYF
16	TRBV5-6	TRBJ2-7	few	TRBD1	TGTGCCAGCAGCTTGGTACAGGGGACCCTATCCTACGAGCAGTACTTC	CASSLVQGTLSYEQYF
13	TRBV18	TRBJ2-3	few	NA	TGTGCCAGCCCACCTGGCCCACCAGATACGCAGTATTTT	CASPPGPPDTQYF
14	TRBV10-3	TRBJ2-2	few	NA	TGTGCCAGTCAGGGTGAGGGGACGACCGGGGAGCTGTTTTTT	CASQGEGTTGELFF